Shown below are 12 T cell receptor beta chains from a single sample sequenced in a study of blood T cell repertoires in COVID-19. Sequenced by immunoSEQ multiplex PCR; TCRdb stores in-frame clones only, minus some. The sample lists roughly 300,000 clones; about four fifths were seen once. The source material was peripheral blood. These receptors all come from a woman aged 45 to 65 with acute or convalescent COVID-19.

The CDR3 region is CAWSVLRNSYEQYF. Here the CDR3 DNA reads TGTGCCTGGAGTGTTCTCAGGAACTCCTACGAGCAGTACTTC. This sequence joins TRBV30 and TRBJ2-7, with D hard to call. The germline V gene has CDR1 GTSNPN and CDR2 SVGIG (reference sequence). The V end lost 0 bases, the J end lost 0 bases, and 9 bases lay between the germline ends. The CDR3 loop spans 14 amino acids.

The chain carries TRBV7-9 and TRBJ1-4, with 7 bases that match TRBD1. The CDR3 is 14 residues long. In germline, CDR1 is SEHNR, CDR2 FQNEAQ (reference sequence). V was clipped by 7 bases and J by 5 bases; unmatched bases: 7. The DNA for the CDR3 is TGTGCCAGCAACCCGACAGGGTTCAATGAAAAACTGTTTTTT. Encoded protein: CASNPTGFNEKLFF.

The chain recombines TRBV5-1 with TRBJ2-5; 10 nucleotides line up with TRBD1. CDR1 SGHRS and CDR2 YFSETQ come from the germline V gene. J gave up 4 bases and V 7 bases, and 4 bases lay outside the gene matches. This CDR3 is 13 amino acids long. The CDR3 reads CASGRDRGETQYF. CDR3 sequence (DNA): TGCGCCAGCGGCCGGGACAGGGGAGAGACCCAGTACTTC.

The V call is TRBV7-2, the J call TRBJ1-1; D may be TRBD1 (5 bases). Trimming removed 3 bases at V and 2 bases at J, with 13 bases between. The germline CDR1 and CDR2 sequences are SGHTA and FQGNSA. The CDR3 runs to 15 residues. The CDR3 DNA reads TGTGCCAGCAGCTTCGGGGGGGGTGGTAACACTGAAGCTTTCTTT. Translation: CASSFGGGGNTEAFF.

V is TRBV28 and J is TRBJ2-7, with D perhaps TRBD1 (6 bases). The CDR3 length is 13 residues. V was trimmed by 5 bases and J by 2 bases, leaving 10 bases between them. Germline CDR1 reads MDHEN; CDR2 reads SYDVKM. CDR3 in amino acids: CASSPGQTYEQYV. CDR3 coding DNA: TGTGCCAGCAGTCCCGGACAGACCTACGAGCAGTACGTC.

The CDR3 region has the DNA TGTGCCAGCAGCAAAAGTTACAATCAGTGGGCAGGATTGAACACTGAAGCTTTCTTT. Translation: CASSKSYNQWAGLNTEAFF. The genes are TRBV21-1 and TRBJ1-1; the D segment call TRBD1 is taken from the table without a DNA check. TRBV21-1 is a pseudogene locus. The CDR3 runs 19 residues.

The rearrangement joins TRBV18 to TRBJ1-4; 12 nucleotides agree with TRBD1. Germline V lookup: CDR1 KGHSH, CDR2 LQKENI. J gave up 5 bases and V 5 bases, and 6 bases lay outside the gene matches. The CDR3 totals 16 residues. In nucleotides, the CDR3 is TGTGCCAGCTCAGAACCGGGACAGGGGGCGAATGAAAAACTGTTTTTT. Residues: CASSEPGQGANEKLFF.

J is TRBJ2-1 and V is TRBV7-8, with 7 bases matching TRBD1. Germline V lookup: CDR1 SGHVS, CDR2 FQNEAQ. This CDR3 region has 13 residues. Trimming took 5 bases from V and 5 from J; bases not matched to a gene: 3. CDR3 sequence reads: CASSPDRDNEQFF. The CDR3 nucleotides read TGTGCCAGCAGCCCTGACAGGGACAATGAGCAGTTCTTC.

The chain joins TRBV6-1 to TRBJ1-6, with D perhaps TRBD1 (6 bases). V lost 2 bases and J 8 bases, leaving 13 bases between the germline ends. From germline, CDR1 is MNHNS and CDR2 SASEGT. The CDR3 consists of 15 residues. The CDR3, as DNA: TGTGCCAGCAGTGAAACCGGGCAGGGGTATTCACCCCTCCACTTT. Protein product: CASSETGQGYSPLHF.

This chain connects TRBV18 to TRBJ2-5; tentatively, D is TRBD2 (6 bases). V lost 3 bases, J lost 5 bases, and 19 bases lay in between. The V gene's germline CDR1 is KGHSH and CDR2 LQKENI. This CDR3 has 16 amino acids. In nucleotides, the CDR3 is TGTGCCAGCTCACCTATGAATAGCGGCCCAGGGGAGACCCAGTACTTC. It translates to CASSPMNSGPGETQYF.

CDR3 bases: TGTGCCACCAGTGTTCAGCTGCGGGACTCGCACCTTACGGGAGGCTACACCTTC. Its translation: CATSVQLRDSHLTGGYTF. V and J are TRBV24-1 and TRBJ1-2; tentatively, D is TRBD1 (5 bases). The germline V gene has CDR1 KGHDR and CDR2 SFDVKD. V was clipped by 5 bases and J by 8 bases, with 29 bases between them. This CDR3 is 18 amino acids long.

The gene calls are TRBV29-1 and TRBJ2-1; 8 bases fit TRBD1. The V and J ends lost 3 bases and 9 bases, in that order; junction bases with no gene match: 10. The CDR3 has 14 residues. Germline assignment: CDR1 SQVTM and CDR2 ANQGSEA. CDR3 bases: TGCAGCGTTGATAAGACAGGGGAACGAGGTGAGCAGTTCTTC. This gives the protein CSVDKTGERGEQFF.